This TCR beta chain was documented in a study of blood T cells in healthy people across ages (dated by TCRdb to the mid-2010s). For the study in its entirety: Template switching captured roughly one uniquely barcoded TCR beta cDNA molecule per two T cells in model experiments. Two additional independent replicas of 1 million unique cDNA reads from the same blood draw were analyzed for two donors (one aged 18 to 29 and one aged 80 or older). Age-related changes in TCR beta repertoire diversity were measured in the study by deep sequencing normalized with unique cDNA molecular identifiers. The donors were divided into four age groups: young (average about 16 years), middle-aged (over 35), aged (approximately 64) and long-lived (82). To avoid experimental bias, donors of different ages were spread randomly across the sequencing lanes.

Trimming removed 4 bases from V and 2 bases from J, leaving 12 bases between the germline ends. CDR1 is given as DFQATT and CDR2 as SNEGSKA, both from the germline V gene (reference sequence). The CDR3 contains 13 residues, cysteine and phenylalanine counted. The retained sequence is limited to the CDR3, 39 bases, with the frame set at the first base. Systemically healthy Caucasian individuals from Russia, over 30 in total and aged roughly 6 to 100 years, were included as donors. Each donor gave ten milliliters of peripheral blood, collected into EDTA-treated Vacutainer tubes. Ficoll-Paque density-gradient centrifugation was used to isolate PBMCs, with at least 6 million per sample. Total RNA, at least 5 micrograms per sample, was extracted from PBMCs with Trizol reagent. Naive CD45RAhigh/CD27high T cell percentages were measured by flow cytometry on a PBMC aliquot from every donor. The investigation overall reported the following: As age increased, observed TCR beta diversity per million T cells dropped in a roughly linear way, and a significant reduction was already evident by age 40. The CMV infection status of donors was not known, potentially confounding age-related changes in expanded clonotypes. Conclusive comparison of naive and antigen-experienced compartments was prevented by the profiling of bulk unsorted PBMCs. Estimates of total diversity from one million sequenced T cells were regarded as lower bounds and underestimates. Observed TCR beta diversity correlated strongly with the percentage of naive T cells measured by flow cytometry. Compared with the aged group, the long-lived group had more naive CD4+ T cells, fewer expanded clones and increased TCR diversity, a pattern suggesting age selection.

In its sample, this clonotype was seen many times. This receptor's antigen is unknown. The record has no base qualities; no much larger clone is one base away. The library was made by 5' RACE. A second PCR of roughly 6 to 12 cycles was run with a J-beta primer mix and a sample-barcoded 5' primer. A template-switch 5' adaptor carrying 12 random nucleotides introduced a unique molecular identifier onto each TCR beta cDNA molecule. Each sample yielded at least 2.5 million CDR3-containing paired-end reads. The Mint cDNA synthesis kit, primed by a TRBC-specific oligonucleotide, was used to synthesize first-strand cDNA from all RNA. All cDNA was treated with uracil-DNA glycosylase and then went through a first 18-cycle PCR with the universal primers M1SS and BC2_uni_R. Processing in the source paper ran as follows. Each sample was normalized by randomly selecting 1 million high-quality reads, each carrying a distinct molecular identifier. Reads sharing molecular identifiers were discarded rather than binned into consensus sequences. CDR3 identification, clonotype clustering and error correction used MiTCR with a Q25 quality threshold and the strictest error-elimination algorithm. A nonparametric unseen species model with Euler transformation was used to estimate lower-bound total TCR beta diversity. Clones were called with MiXCR by TCRdb after fastp trimmed the public reads at Q25, and only in-frame beta chains were retained. Under each unique CDR3 protein, matching rows form one entry showing the most common genes and DNA. The V and J calls were determined by TCRdb, not by the authors. For this sample the table gives 1,800,000 or so distinct CDR3 sequences, of which about 39% were detected only once. The top ten hold under 30% of the sample.

The source material was blood. This TCR was sampled from a human donor in good health. In this chain, TRBV20-1 is recombined with TRBJ2-7, with an unclear D gene assignment. The bases read TGCAGTGCTATCCGACCGCCAACCTACGAGCAGTACTTC. This yields the protein CSAIRPPTYEQYF.